This T cell receptor beta chain was found in a study of blood T cell repertoires in COVID-19. CDR1 is SEHNR, CDR2 FQNEAQ, per germline (reference sequence). The CDR3 consists of 16 residues. The V end was cut by 0 bases, the J end by 3 bases, with 14 bases between. TCRdb's table, derived via immunoSEQ multiplex PCR, lists solely in-frame clones and lacks some. The table has about 180,000 clones, around 80% seen once. This TCR was recovered from a man between 65 and 85 years old with active or convalescent COVID-19. J is TRBJ2-5 and V is TRBV7-9, with TRBD1 as a possible D gene (5 bases). The sample consisted of peripheral blood. For the CDR3, the DNA is TGTGCCAGCAGCTTAGCCCGCCAGGGAAGGAAAGAGACCCAGTACTTC. This sequence encodes CASSLARQGRKETQYF.